The 22 T cell receptor beta chains listed next were all sequenced from one sample in a study of early stage breast cancer tumors. Clones were read by immunoSEQ multiplex PCR, and TCRdb kept only the in-frame ones, dropping some. This table has roughly 34,000 clones, 70% to 80% appearing once. The sequenced sample consisted of blood. The receptors were gathered from a person in their sixties with breast cancer.

The rearrangement links TRBV5-6 to TRBJ2-3; D remains ambiguous. CDR1 is SGHDT, CDR2 YYEEEE, per germline. The CDR3 runs to 12 residues. V gave up 4 bases and J gave up 6 bases, with 9 bases separating them. The chain's CDR3 is CASSRLADTQYF. As DNA, the CDR3 is TGTGCCAGCAGCCGGTTGGCGGATACGCAGTATTTT.

This clone was recorded a few times. The chain links TRBV9 to TRBJ2-7; 8 positions agree with TRBD1. The CDR3 covers 12 residues. J gave up 7 bases and V 3 bases, and 3 bases lay outside the gene matches. Per germline, CDR1 SGDLS and CDR2 YYNGEE. The CDR3: CASSGQGREQYF. Here the CDR3 DNA reads TGTGCCAGCAGCGGACAGGGGCGGGAGCAGTACTTC.

The chain recombines TRBV11-3 with TRBJ2-7, with 7 bases fitting TRBD2. Trimming cost V 2 bases and J 5 bases; bases outside gene matches: 9. The CDR3 contains 15 residues. Germline V CDR1 and CDR2: SGHNT, YENEEA. CDR3: CASSLKLLGGDEQYF. CDR3 nucleotides: TGTGCCAGCAGCTTAAAACTCCTGGGGGGGGACGAGCAGTACTTC.

The chain combines TRBV7-9 with TRBJ2-1; TRBD2 matches at 9 bases. V gave up 5 bases and J gave up 14 bases; unmatched junction bases: 13. The germline V gene encodes CDR1 SEHNR and CDR2 FQNEAQ (reference sequence). This CDR3 has 14 amino acids. The CDR3 sequence is CASSPEVAGDAKFF. DNA of the CDR3: TGTGCCAGCAGCCCAGAGGTAGCGGGGGACGCGAAGTTCTTC.

This chain uses TRBV4-1 with TRBJ2-3; 9 bases line up with TRBD1. V shed 4 bases and J 0 bases; nucleotides not matched to a gene: 2. The CDR3 loop spans 15 amino acids. Germline CDR1 MGHRA, CDR2 YSYEKL. CDR3 loop: CASSRTGVSTDTQYF. CDR3 in DNA: TGCGCCAGCAGCCGGACAGGGGTGAGCACAGATACGCAGTATTTT.

This clone was found once. The chain joins TRBV7-9 to TRBJ2-7; 8 positions agree with TRBD1. Germline-derived CDR1 and CDR2 are SEHNR and FQNEAQ (reference sequence). V lost 5 bases to trimming and J lost 4 bases; unmatched junction nucleotides: 7. The CDR3 totals 14 residues. DNA for the CDR3: TGTGCCAGCAGCCTCGGACAGGGTGCGTACGAGCAGTACTTC. As protein: CASSLGQGAYEQYF.

This clone appeared once. This rearrangement joins TRBV7-2 to TRBJ2-2, with 9 bases aligning to TRBD2. The CDR3 length is 16 residues. The ends lost 1 base at V and 3 bases at J; junction bases unmatched: 3. CDR1 is SGHTA, CDR2 FQGNSA, per germline. CDR3 bases: TGTGCCAGCAGCTTAGGACTAGCGGTCCACACCGGGGAGCTGTTTTTT. Amino acid sequence: CASSLGLAVHTGELFF.

The chain has TRBV30 and TRBJ1-5; D not certain. Germline-derived CDR1 and CDR2 are GTSNPN and SVGIG (reference sequence). The CDR3 runs 15 residues. The V end was cut by 0 bases, the J end by 6 bases, with 15 bases between. The CDR3 bases are TGTGCCTGGAGTGTTTTAGGACCCCGCGGTCAGCCCCAGCATTTT. It is translated as CAWSVLGPRGQPQHF.

The V and J genes are TRBV5-6 and TRBJ2-7; 7 bases fit TRBD1. The CDR3 runs to 15 residues. Trimming took 1 base from V and 7 from J; bases not matched to a gene: 11. Per germline, CDR1 SGHDT and CDR2 YYEEEE. The CDR3 is CASSLTGQVIGEQYF. The CDR3 nucleotides read TGTGCCAGCAGCTTGACAGGACAGGTCATAGGAGAGCAGTACTTC.

The rearrangement joins TRBV2 to TRBJ1-2, with 8 bases that match TRBD1. Germline V gives CDR1 SNHLY, CDR2 FYNNEI. The trim removed 3 bases at V and 4 bases at J, leaving 4 bases unmatched. This CDR3 spans 14 amino acids. DNA for the CDR3: TGTGCCAGCAGTGAGACAGGGGTAACCTATGGCTACACCTTC. This translates into CASSETGVTYGYTF.

This sequence joins TRBV30 and TRBJ2-7; D unresolved. This CDR3 has 11 residues. CDR1 GTSNPN and CDR2 SVGIG come from the germline V gene (reference sequence). Trimming shortened V by 2 bases and J by 3 bases, and 5 bases separated the two germline ends. CDR3 DNA sequence: TGTGCCTGGAGTTCGAGCTACGAGCAGTACTTC. It yields the protein CAWSSSYEQYF.

V is TRBV6-5 and J is TRBJ2-1; no clear D gene. The CDR3 loop spans 11 amino acids. V was clipped by 5 bases and J by 8 bases, with 7 bases between them. CDR1 and CDR2 (germline): MNHEY, SVGAGI. The CDR3 DNA reads as TGTGCCAGCAGTACACACGATGAGCAGTTCTTC. It specifies CASSTHDEQFF.

The rearrangement uses TRBV6-6 and TRBJ1-2; a possible D gene is TRBD1 (6 bases). V gave up 6 bases and J gave up 8 bases, with 16 bases separating them. CDR1 is MNHNY, CDR2 SVGAGI, per germline (reference sequence). The CDR3 extends over 13 amino acids. CDR3 sequence (DNA): TGTGCCAGCAGCGTTACAGGGATGGACGGCTACACCTTC. It codes for CASSVTGMDGYTF.

The rearrangement links TRBV9 to TRBJ2-3; D is possibly TRBD1 or TRBD2 (6 bases each). The CDR3 loop spans 16 amino acids. V lost 4 bases and J 2 bases, leaving 17 bases between the germline ends. Germline CDR1 SGDLS, CDR2 YYNGEE. The CDR3 sequence is CASSRGGGIPTDTQYF. CDR3 sequence (DNA): TGTGCCAGCAGCCGTGGGGGCGGGATTCCCACAGATACGCAGTATTTT.

The chain combines TRBV29-1 with TRBJ2-1; no definite D call. The V end was cut by 3 bases, the J end by 5 bases, with 17 bases between. Germline CDR1 and CDR2: SQVTM and ANQGSEA. The CDR3 extends over 15 amino acids. In DNA, the CDR3 is TGCAGCGTTGAGCAGTGGTTGCGCCCCAACAATGAGCAGTTCTTC. Protein sequence: CSVEQWLRPNNEQFF.

CDR3 nucleotides: TGTGCCAGCAGCTTAGGTGGACAGGCGAAAAACTATGGCTACACCTTC. Translated, it gives CASSLGGQAKNYGYTF. This chain links TRBV7-2 with TRBJ1-2; 7 bases agree with TRBD1. Germline-derived CDR1 and CDR2 are SGHTA and FQGNSA. V shed 1 base and J 2 bases; nucleotides not matched to a gene: 7. The CDR3 runs to 16 residues.

The chain is built from TRBV7-9 and TRBJ2-7; 8 bases fit TRBD1. The V gene's germline CDR1 is SEHNR and CDR2 FQNEAQ (reference sequence). Trimming took 1 base from V and 3 from J; bases not matched to a gene: 5. The CDR3 runs 15 residues. The DNA of the CDR3 is TGTGCCAGCAGCTTAGTCAGAGACAGGGGCTACGAGCAGTACTTC. Its protein product is CASSLVRDRGYEQYF.

The CDR3 DNA follows: TGTGCCAGCAGTGAAGAGGGTTTAAGAACTTCGAACACCATATATTTT. Residues: CASSEEGLRTSNTIYF. The rearrangement links TRBV6-1 to TRBJ1-3; D call uncertain. Germline V gene sequence: CDR1 MNHNS, CDR2 SASEGT. V lost 1 base to trimming and J lost 7 bases, with 17 bases between them. The CDR3 length is 16 residues.

This chain uses TRBV11-2 with TRBJ2-1; TRBD2 agrees at 8 bases. V gave up 6 bases and J gave up 4 bases; unmatched junction bases: 8. The CDR3 loop spans 15 amino acids. The V gene's germline CDR1 is SGHAT and CDR2 FQNNGV. The CDR3 DNA sequence: TGTGCCAGCAGACCCTTAGCGGGACGTTACAATGAGCAGTTCTTC. Its protein is CASRPLAGRYNEQFF.

The chain couples TRBV4-1 to TRBJ2-3; no firm D call. The CDR3 extends over 14 amino acids. Germline V gene sequence: CDR1 MGHRA, CDR2 YSYEKL. The V gene lost 1 base and the J gene lost 2 bases, with 7 bases spanning the gap. CDR3 sequence reads: CASSQVAPTDTQYF. The CDR3 DNA is TGCGCCAGCAGCCAAGTGGCGCCCACAGATACGCAGTATTTT.

This sequence joins TRBV7-9 and TRBJ2-2; 10 nucleotides line up with TRBD2. V was clipped by 5 bases and J by 7 bases; unmatched bases: 13. The CDR3 is 17 residues long. Per germline, CDR1 SEHNR and CDR2 FQNEAQ (reference sequence). The chain's CDR3 is CASSTLAGAGVGGELFF. Written as DNA, the CDR3 is TGTGCCAGCAGCACCCTAGCGGGGGCGGGCGTCGGCGGGGAGCTGTTTTTT.

V and J are TRBV13 and TRBJ1-1; TRBD1 is a possible D gene (5 bases). The germline V gene has CDR1 PRHDT and CDR2 FYEKMQ (reference sequence). This CDR3 region has 13 residues. The V gene lost 5 bases and the J gene lost 5 bases, with 12 bases spanning the gap. CDR3 coding DNA: TGTGCCAGCAGCATCAGGGAAGGGACTGAAGCTTTCTTT. Protein product: CASSIREGTEAFF.